This T cell receptor beta chain was captured in a study of tumor-infiltrating lymphocytes in oesophageal squamous cell carcinoma. Germline CDR1 is SGHVT and CDR2 is SQSDAQ. CDR3 size: 14 residues. Using its own MiXCR run on the PCR reads, TCRdb lists one record per CDR3 protein. Of about 13,000 distinct CDR3 sequences in the sample, around 56% are singletons; the top ten hold roughly an eighth. The sample was blood. The chain recombines TRBV7-4 with TRBJ2-7; D is perhaps TRBD2 (6 bases). Matching the DNA end better, TRBJ2-1 makes the J call doubtful. The clonotype was recovered from a female donor with esophageal squamous cell carcinoma. The CDR3 bases are TGTGCCAGCAGCGATTGGAGAGCGGGTAATGAGCAGTTCTTC. Protein: CASSDWRAGNEQFF.